The source of this TCR beta chain is a study of blood T cell repertoires in COVID-19. Authors' analysis steps: Reference gene primer amplification in the assay estimated nucleated cell counts. TCRdb's table, derived via immunoSEQ multiplex PCR, lists solely in-frame clones and lacks some. V and J calls and clone size are as listed in that table; D and trimming were resolved from the DNA. This table has about 210,000 clones, 70% to 90% appearing once. The sequence came from a man between 18 and 35 years old with active or convalescent COVID-19. Sequencing was done on a sample of peripheral blood.

CDR3 amino acids: CASSLGQFANTGELFF. In DNA, the CDR3 is TGTGCCAGCAGTTTGGGACAGTTCGCGAACACCGGGGAGCTGTTTTTT. The chain is built from TRBV6-5 and TRBJ2-2; TRBD1 matches at 7 bases. The CDR3 consists of 16 residues. Germline V gene sequence: CDR1 MNHEY, CDR2 SVGAGI. V lost 4 bases and J lost 0; bases outside the gene matches: 5.